Detailed here is one T cell receptor (beta chain). This clone was seen a single time. Its antigen remains unidentified. No quality values exist for individual bases; no much larger clone is one base distant. This sample was included in a study of cytomegalovirus exposure and HLA in healthy donors (dated by TCRdb to the late 2010s). As for the study more broadly: The 500 to 700 repertoires of the first cohort and the 120 validation repertoires were produced on the same platform, according to a later analysis. The aim of the study was to test whether cataloging public T cell receptors could identify signatures of past pathogen exposure. A separate validation cohort of 90 to 150 different subjects was used in addition to the approximately 610-subject first cohort. To predict cytomegalovirus infection status, the study combined high-throughput TCR immunosequencing, statistical association of individual TCRs with disease status, and machine learning.

Donors formed part of the validation cohort, which comprised over a hundred subjects and was distinct from the first cohort of over 500 subjects. Broader findings and caveats from the paper: Three of the identified cytomegalovirus-associated TCR beta chains were confirmed in vitro to be specific for cytomegalovirus antigens. Of the cluster scores, around 95% were above 0 in a later analysis, which found that TCRs clustered in the first cohort also tended to co-occur in the 90 to 150 validation repertoires. Most TCR sequences were observed very rarely across donors, whereas some public TCRs were present in many individuals. It was suggested by the authors that the approach could potentially be generalized to other disease states and immunological phenotypes. The study gave a list of 150 to 200 TCR beta chains associated with cytomegalovirus. A later analysis lacked HLA typing for the validation cohort, so it scored co-occurrence in that cohort across all 110 or so repertoires. The classifier was reported to diagnose cytomegalovirus status with high specificity and sensitivity in both the original cohort and the validation cohort.

Reading the germline V gene (reference sequence) gives CDR1 MNHEY and CDR2 SMNVEV. Counted from cysteine to phenylalanine, this CDR3 has 18 amino acids. The only DNA kept is the CDR3, 54 bases in frame from the first base. The V end gives up 0 bases and the J end 3 bases, leaving 14 bases in the junction not matched to a gene. Library prep was done by the immunoSEQ multiplex PCR assay. In the authors' own workflow: A statistical classification framework was built for diagnosing cytomegalovirus status from the catalog of TCR beta chain sequences. Here the immuneACCESS table is served through TCRdb, limited to in-frame sequences with V and J called. Missing clones are a known gap in these copies; in checked studies unresolved V genes cover under half, and the rest lacks a known reason. That table gives V, J and clone size, and the DNA gave D and trimming. The sample table holds a few hundred thousand clones, of which about nine tenths were seen once. Of the sample, about 0.91% falls within the top ten clones.

The sequence derives from a woman aged 18-29 years in good health and CMV-seronegative. The chain uses TRBV27 and TRBJ2-7; TRBD1 lines up with 7 middle nucleotides. Sequenced input: PBMCs. The DNA sequence is given as TGTGCCAGCAGTTTATCGGCGGTTGTAGGGGGCAGCTACTACGAGCAGTACTTC. It codes for CASSLSAVVGGSYYEQYF.